These 13 T cell receptor beta chains share one sample of origin, sequenced in a study of tumor-infiltrating lymphocytes in primary liver carcinoma. Total RNA amounting to 450 to 550 ng was the source from which TCR beta cDNA was made with a constant-region primer. Three nested multiplex PCR rounds, a slightly modified ARM-PCR method, built the TCR beta libraries. The first two PCR rounds used TRBV1-TRBV30 primers with a Cbeta primer, roughly 10 cycles each. TCRdb passed the multiplex PCR reads through MiXCR, listing each CDR3 protein once. The sample lists fewer than 250,000 distinct CDR3 sequences; roughly 61% were seen once. Blood RNA came from unsorted whole blood; germline DNA was also extracted. Sequenced sample: peripheral blood. The source is a woman in her fifties or sixties with primary liver carcinoma and hepatitis B virus infection.

With regard to this clonotype: This may stem from a read error, because a much larger clone lies one nucleotide away. CDR3 nucleotide sequence: TGTGCCAGCAGCCGAAATAGCGGGAGATTACACGAGCAGTACTTC. It specifies CASSRNSGRLHEQYF. The chain employs TRBV28 and TRBJ2-7; TRBD2 agrees at 9 bases. The CDR3 runs 15 residues. V lost 6 bases and J lost 5; bases outside the gene matches: 11. Germline lookup yields CDR1 MDHEN and CDR2 SYDVKM.

As concerns this clonotype: This could be a read error, since a much larger clone is one nucleotide away. V usage is TRBV6-5 and J usage is TRBJ2-7; a possible D gene is TRBD2 (7 bases). Germline V CDR1 and CDR2: MNHEY, SVGAGI. The CDR3 is made up of 14 amino acids. CDR3 loop: CACSYFLGGTTQYF. In DNA form, the CDR3 reads TGTGCCTGCAGTTACTTCCTAGGGGGGACTACCCAGTACTTC.

The chain recombines TRBV20-1 with TRBJ2-3; D ambiguous. The CDR3 spans 14 residues. Between the trimmed V and J ends, which lost 3 bases and 1 base, there was a span of 11 bases. CDR1 and CDR2 (germline): DFQATT, SNEGSKA (reference sequence). The chain's CDR3 is CSARGGFGTDTQYF. CDR3 nucleotides: TGCAGTGCTAGGGGCGGTTTTGGCACAGATACGCAGTATTTT.

CDR3 sequence: CASSYGTGCSPLHF. DNA of the CDR3: TGTGCCAGCAGCTACGGGACAGGGTGTTCACCCCTCCACTTT. J is TRBJ1-6 and V is TRBV7-9, with TRBD1 identical over 9 bases. This CDR3 has 14 amino acids. The J segment lost 9 bases and the V segment lost 4 bases, leaving 4 bases of the junction unmatched. From germline, CDR1 is SEHNR and CDR2 FQNEAQ (reference sequence).

Regarding this clonotype: A much larger clone differs from this one at a single base, so this may be a read error. CDR3 bases: TGTGTCAGCAGCTTGGCCCCCGGGACAGATAACTATGGCTACACCTTC. Its translation: CVSSLAPGTDNYGYTF. The chain employs TRBV5-5 and TRBJ1-2; 7 bases align to TRBD1. This CDR3 is 16 amino acids long. Germline-derived CDR1 and CDR2 are SGHKS and YYEKEE (reference sequence).

Of note for this clonotype: This may be a read error, as it is one base from a much larger clone. V is TRBV4-1 and J is TRBJ2-3; TRBD2 agrees at 9 bases. This CDR3 region has 16 residues. Germline CDR1 is MGHRA and CDR2 is YSYEKL. In DNA form, the CDR3 reads TGCGACAGCAGCCAAGAAGGGGCTAGCGGGATTGATACGCAGTATTTT. Protein: CDSSQEGASGIDTQYF.

This clonotype was detected a few times. The chain is built from TRBV28 and TRBJ2-3; either TRBD1 or TRBD2 may fit D (6 bases each). Trimming removed 2 bases at V and 0 bases at J, with 12 bases between. Germline V gives CDR1 MDHEN, CDR2 SYDVKM. CDR3 length: 16 residues. CDR3 in DNA: TGTGCCAGCAGTTTAATAGGGGGACTTAGCACAGATACGCAGTATTTT. It encodes CASSLIGGLSTDTQYF.

This clonotype has a count of ten or more. The rearrangement uses TRBV12-3 or TRBV12-4 and TRBJ1-4; 8 positions agree with TRBD1. The CDR3 spans 16 residues. The V segment lost 4 bases and the J segment 8 bases; nucleotides outside the gene matches: 12. CDR3 sequence reads: CASSSGRYGTGEKLFF. CDR3 coding DNA: TGTGCCAGCAGTTCGGGGAGATACGGGACAGGCGAAAAACTGTTTTTT.

Note on this clonotype: A read error is possible here, since a much larger clone lies one base away. The CDR3 DNA reads as TGTGCCAGCAGCTCTCGCGGGACTGTCTATGGCTACACCTTC. Protein sequence: CASSSRGTVYGYTF. V gene TRBV5-4 combines with J gene TRBJ1-2; possibly TRBD1 for D (5 bases). Germline lookup yields CDR1 SGHNT and CDR2 YYREEE (reference sequence). CDR3 length: 14 amino acids. Between the trimmed V and J ends, which lost 3 bases and 4 bases, there was a span of 13 bases.

The rearrangement links TRBV11-1 to TRBJ2-7, with D hard to call. The V and J ends lost 3 bases and 5 bases respectively, with 11 bases between them. This CDR3 comprises 13 residues. Germline CDR1 is SGHAT and CDR2 is FQDESV (reference sequence). CDR3 DNA sequence: TGTGCCAGCAGCTTTAAGGCTCGCCACGAGCAGTACTTC. Protein sequence: CASSFKARHEQYF.

This clonotype was observed a single time. Being one base from a much bigger clone, this may be a read error. The genes are TRBV6-6 and TRBJ1-1, with TRBD1 as a possible D gene (5 bases). There are 14 residues in the CDR3. In germline, CDR1 is MNHNY, CDR2 SVGAGI (reference sequence). V dropped 4 bases and J dropped 0 bases, with 9 bases sitting between them. As DNA, the CDR3 is TGTGCCAGCAGTTGCGCAGGGATGAACACTGAAGCTTTCTTT. Translating it yields CASSCAGMNTEAFF.

With respect to this clonotype: This could be a read error, since a much larger clone is one nucleotide away. The rearrangement joins TRBV12-3 or TRBV12-4 to TRBJ2-3, with D unclear. The CDR3 has 11 amino acids. The CDR3 here is CASGRLDTQCF. In DNA, the CDR3 is TGTGCCAGCGGACGTCTAGATACGCAGTGTTTT.

In regard to this clonotype: The CDR3 does not end in the conserved phenylalanine or tryptophan, so this is likely a read error. The genes are TRBV29-1 and TRBJ2-2, with 8 bases aligning to TRBD2. CDR1 and CDR2 from the germline V gene are SQVTM and ANQGSEA. The J segment lost 1 base and the V segment lost 7 bases, leaving 5 bases of the junction unmatched. The CDR3 loop spans 14 amino acids. CDR3 nucleotide sequence: TGCAGCGGCCAAGCGGGGGTGAACACCGGGGAGCTGTTTCTT. Translation: CSGQAGVNTGELFL.